These T cell receptor beta chains were read from a single sample in a study of cytomegalovirus exposure and HLA in healthy donors. Clones were read by immunoSEQ multiplex PCR, and TCRdb kept only the in-frame ones, dropping some. The repertoire holds 45,000 to 65,000 clones, approximately 81% seen once, with 2.5% to 3.5% in the top ten. The sequencing input was PBMCs. These receptors were collected from a woman aged 18-30 years in good health and CMV-seronegative. The CDR3 runs from the conserved cysteine through the conserved F or W. A D gene is named only where the DNA matches it firmly. Part of the rows lack a size; the others show once, few, many or a class for expanded clones.

V gene	J gene	CDR3 length	D gene	clone size	CDR3 protein	CDR3 DNA
TRBV7-2	TRBJ1-5	13	TRBD1	NA	CASSWDRDQPQHF	TGTGCCAGCAGCTGGGACAGGGATCAGCCCCAGCATTTT
TRBV7-9	TRBJ2-7	15	TRBD1	NA	CASSLVQGQNYEQYF	TGTGCCAGCAGCCTCGTACAGGGACAGAACTACGAGCAGTACTTC
TRBV7-2	TRBJ2-7	15	TRBD2	NA	CASSLNVGGGYEQYF	TGTGCCAGCAGCTTAAATGTTGGGGGGGGCTACGAGCAGTACTTC
TRBV7-9	TRBJ2-7	14	TRBD1	NA	CASSLPGQVAEQYF	TGTGCCAGCAGCCTCCCGGGACAGGTGGCCGAGCAGTACTTC
TRBV14	TRBJ2-1	16	TRBD2	NA	CASSQEGRTSGNEQFF	TGTGCCAGCAGCCAAGAAGGTAGGACTAGCGGTAATGAGCAGTTCTTC
TRBV5-1	TRBJ2-5	16	NA	once	CASSLGGRTEQETQYF	TGCGCCAGCAGCTTGGGGGGACGGACAGAACAAGAGACCCAGTACTTC
TRBV4-2	TRBJ2-1	22	TRBD2	NA	CASSPVTGIIATSGRDYNEQFF	TGTGCCAGCAGCCCGGTTACCGGGATAATTGCGACTAGCGGGAGGGACTACAATGAGCAGTTCTTC
TRBV5-1	TRBJ1-5	14	TRBD1	NA	CASSWTGAGQPQHF	TGCGCCAGCAGCTGGACAGGGGCAGGCCAGCCCCAGCATTTT
TRBV5-1	TRBJ2-6	16	NA	NA	CASSLVVTAGANVLTF	TGCGCCAGCAGCTTGGTAGTGACAGCTGGGGCCAACGTCCTGACTTTC
TRBV29-1	TRBJ1-3	13	NA	NA	CSAVLVRGNTIYF	TGCAGCGCTGTTCTGGTGAGAGGAAACACCATATATTTT
TRBV30	TRBJ1-1	10	NA	NA	CASDPAGAFF	TGTGCCAGCGACCCGGCTGGGGCTTTCTTT
TRBV6-1	TRBJ2-2	13	TRBD1	NA	CATRTGGNGELFF	TGTGCCACCCGGACAGGGGGCAACGGGGAGCTGTTTTTT
TRBV7-6	TRBJ2-6	15	NA	NA	CASSPTVSGANVLTF	TGTGCCAGCAGCCCGACAGTCTCTGGGGCCAACGTCCTGACTTTC
TRBV10-3	TRBJ2-1	15	TRBD2	NA	CAIRGGSNLLNQQFF	TGTGCCATCAGGGGGGGGTCTAATCTCCTCAACCAGCAGTTCTTC
TRBV9	TRBJ2-3	15	NA	NA	CASSGDFSSTDTQYF	TGTGCCAGCAGCGGGGACTTCTCTAGCACAGATACGCAGTATTTT
TRBV5-4	TRBJ2-4	20	TRBD2	NA	CASSFGGGGRARAFKNIQYF	TGTGCCAGCAGTTTCGGTGGGGGCGGGAGGGCCCGGGCGTTCAAAAACATTCAGTACTTC
TRBV27	TRBJ1-1	13	TRBD1	NA	CASSFGTGTEAFF	TGTGCCAGCAGTTTCGGGACAGGGACTGAAGCTTTCTTT
TRBV6-1	TRBJ2-7	15	TRBD2	NA	CASCPISSGSYEQYF	TGTGCCAGCTGCCCGATCTCTAGCGGGTCCTACGAGCAGTACTTC
TRBV7-3	TRBJ2-2	18	TRBD2	NA	CASSSTPGTSGNTGELFF	TGTGCCAGCAGCTCGACCCCCGGGACTAGCGGAAACACCGGGGAGCTGTTTTTT
TRBV7-2	TRBJ1-5	16	NA	NA	CASSLGGRGTSQPQHF	TGTGCCAGCAGCTTAGGGGGGAGAGGGACTAGCCAGCCCCAGCATTTT
TRBV11-2	TRBJ2-5	14	TRBD1	few	CASSFSGGSETQYF	TGTGCCAGCAGCTTTTCAGGGGGCAGTGAGACCCAGTACTTC
TRBV27	TRBJ2-1	16	TRBD2	NA	CASSRLAGVAYNEQFF	TGTGCCAGCAGTCGCTTAGCGGGAGTAGCCTACAATGAGCAGTTCTTC
TRBV27	TRBJ2-4	16	TRBD1	few	CASSTPPRTGTIIQYF	TGTGCCAGCAGTACCCCCCCCCGGACAGGGACGATCATTCAGTACTTC
TRBV11-1	TRBJ2-7	13	NA	NA	CASSLGGSYEQYF	TGTGCCAGCAGCTTAGGAGGATCCTACGAGCAGTACTTC
TRBV27	TRBJ2-7	14	NA	NA	CASRGVGSSYEQYF	TGTGCCAGCAGGGGAGTGGGCAGCTCCTACGAGCAGTACTTC
TRBV7-8	TRBJ1-6	17	NA	NA	CASSPGPPGVYNSPLHF	TGTGCCAGCAGCCCGGGACCCCCGGGGGTCTATAATTCACCCCTCCACTTT
TRBV19	TRBJ1-6	15	NA	once	CASSIEQPINSPLHF	TGTGCCAGTAGTATCGAACAGCCGATTAATTCACCCCTCCACTTT
TRBV6-6	TRBJ1-1	16	NA	NA	CASSSPGEKMNTEAFF	TGTGCCAGCAGTTCCCCGGGGGAGAAAATGAACACTGAAGCTTTCTTT
TRBV27	TRBJ2-2	17	NA	NA	CASSFLEVTSNTGELFF	TGTGCCAGCAGTTTCCTCGAGGTAACCTCAAACACCGGGGAGCTGTTTTTT
TRBV14	TRBJ2-5	16	TRBD2	NA	CASSQRSGGLPGEQYF	TGTGCCAGCAGCCAACGGAGCGGGGGACTCCCGGGGGAGCAGTACTTC
TRBV2	TRBJ2-3	8	NA	NA	CASSEEPF	TGTGCCAGCAGTGAAGAGCCTTTT
TRBV27	TRBJ2-1	15	NA	NA	CASSLYGDRNNEQFF	TGTGCCAGCAGTTTATATGGAGACCGCAACAATGAGCAGTTCTTC
TRBV7-6	TRBJ2-3	15	TRBD1	NA	CASSEDRGQTDTQYF	TGTGCCAGCAGCGAAGACAGGGGGCAGACAGATACGCAGTATTTT
TRBV7-2	TRBJ2-3	18	TRBD2	NA	CASSLVVLAGGNTDTQYF	TGTGCCAGCAGCTTAGTGGTTTTAGCGGGAGGGAACACAGATACGCAGTATTTT
TRBV6-6	TRBJ2-2	16	NA	NA	CASSYAGTSNTGELFF	TGTGCCAGCAGTTACGCCGGTACCTCGAACACCGGGGAGCTGTTTTTT
TRBV19	TRBJ2-1	14	NA	NA	CASQPESSYNEQFF	TGTGCCAGCCAGCCGGAGAGCTCCTACAATGAGCAGTTCTTC
TRBV19	TRBJ2-7	14	NA	NA	CATTDGRGSYEQYF	TGTGCCACCACTGACGGCAGGGGCTCCTACGAGCAGTACTTC
TRBV7-9	TRBJ2-1	12	NA	NA	CASLFVGLKQFF	TGTGCCAGCCTCTTTGTGGGACTCAAGCAGTTCTTC
TRBV6-1	TRBJ2-7	15	TRBD2	medium-sized	CASSDDSGSVYEQYF	TGTGCCAGCAGTGACGATAGCGGGAGCGTCTACGAGCAGTACTTC
TRBV28	TRBJ2-7	14	NA	once	CASSFKIGAYEQYF	TGTGCCAGCAGTTTCAAGATTGGGGCCTACGAGCAGTACTTC